This entry lists 15 T cell receptor beta chains sequenced from one sample in a study of OX40 agonist ivuxolimab in advanced cancers. This table comes from immunoSEQ multiplex PCR, and its TCRdb copy is limited to in-frame clones, with some not included. The sample contains tens of thousands of clones, around 85% of which appear only once. Sequences were derived from CD4+ or CD8+ T cells sorted from blood, sampled in a trial of the OX40 agonist ivuxolimab. Receptor source: an adult with an advanced solid tumor such as melanoma, head and neck, liver or kidney cancer.

J is TRBJ2-3 and V is TRBV5-8; D might be TRBD1 (5 bases). Trimming took off 5 bases at V and 2 bases at J, with 15 bases between the two ends. The germline V gene encodes CDR1 SGHTS and CDR2 YDEGEE. This CDR3 region has 15 residues. The DNA of the CDR3 is TGTGCCAGCAGAAAAGGGGTACTCCTCACAGATACGCAGTATTTT. Translating gives CASRKGVLLTDTQYF.

As to this clone: The same CDR3 is also encoded by other DNA sequences in this sample. This chain uses TRBV7-9 with TRBJ2-1, with TRBD2 identical over 11 bases. The V gene end was trimmed by 3 bases and the J gene end by 7 bases; junction bases not matched to a gene: 5. CDR1 and CDR2 from the germline V gene are SEHNR and FQNEAQ (reference sequence). The CDR3 contains 15 residues. CDR3 protein: CASSLLAGGYNEQFF. CDR3 nucleotides: TGTGCCAGCAGCTTGCTAGCGGGAGGCTATAATGAGCAGTTCTTC.

V gene TRBV5-1 combines with J gene TRBJ1-2; unclear D gene. Germline CDR1 SGHRS, CDR2 YFSETQ. The CDR3 runs 14 residues. V was shortened by 0 bases and J by 0 bases, with 6 bases between the two germline ends. The CDR3 loop reads CASSLESSNYGYTF. The CDR3 region has the DNA TGCGCCAGCAGCTTGGAGAGCTCTAACTATGGCTACACCTTC.

The chain has TRBV5-1 and TRBJ2-5; D is perhaps TRBD1 or TRBD2 (5 bases each). This CDR3 has 16 residues. V lost 0 bases to trimming and J lost 0 bases, with 12 bases between them. Germline lookup yields CDR1 SGHRS and CDR2 YFSETQ. This CDR3 reads CASSLGFGTNQETQYF. CDR3 DNA sequence: TGCGCCAGCAGCTTGGGGTTCGGGACCAACCAAGAGACCCAGTACTTC.

The rearrangement joins TRBV19 to TRBJ1-2; tentatively, D is TRBD1 (5 bases). The V end lost 8 bases, the J end lost 6 bases, and 22 bases lay between the germline ends. The CDR3 covers 15 residues. Per the germline V gene, CDR1 is LNHDA and CDR2 is SQIVND (reference sequence). The CDR3 reads CASQDRDGPLDGYTF. CDR3 DNA sequence: TGTGCCAGTCAAGACCGGGACGGGCCTTTGGATGGCTACACCTTC.

V and J are TRBV30 and TRBJ2-3; perhaps D is TRBD1 or TRBD2 (5 bases each). The CDR3 totals 13 residues. V was pared by 4 bases and J by 3 bases, with 11 bases between. Germline values: CDR1 GTSNPN, CDR2 SVGIG (reference sequence). CDR3 DNA sequence: TGTGCCTGGATTCTGAGGGGAACAGATACGCAGTATTTT. Its translation is CAWILRGTDTQYF.

The chain combines TRBV6-1 with TRBJ1-1, with TRBD1 identical over 8 bases. The germline V gene has CDR1 MNHNS and CDR2 SASEGT. This CDR3 comprises 12 residues. The J segment lost 11 bases and the V segment lost 6 bases, leaving 8 bases of the junction unmatched. CDR3 bases: TGTGCCAGCAGCCTGACAGGGGTTGGGGCTTTCTTT. Translation: CASSLTGVGAFF.

V usage is TRBV18 and J usage is TRBJ1-1; D remains unclear. The CDR3 has 15 residues. V lost 2 bases to trimming and J lost 0 bases, with 10 bases between them. Per the germline V gene, CDR1 is KGHSH and CDR2 is LQKENI. The CDR3 loop is CASSPSSQLNTEAFF. CDR3 nucleotide sequence: TGTGCCAGCTCACCATCGAGTCAGCTGAACACTGAAGCTTTCTTT.

The chain combines TRBV5-8 with TRBJ2-3; tentatively, D is TRBD2 (5 bases). Germline V gene lookup returns CDR1 SGHTS and CDR2 YDEGEE. This CDR3 has 20 amino acids. Trimming removed 3 bases from V and 3 bases from J, with 29 bases in between. The CDR3 sequence: CASSSRLGVRGSAPTDTQYF. CDR3 bases: TGTGCCAGCAGCTCGCGCTTAGGAGTCAGAGGGTCCGCGCCGACAGATACGCAGTATTTT.

The rearrangement joins TRBV4-1 to TRBJ1-2; D is unclear. The V end was cut by 0 bases, the J end by 4 bases, with 9 bases between. The germline V gene encodes CDR1 MGHRA and CDR2 YSYEKL. The CDR3 loop spans 14 amino acids. In DNA, the CDR3 is TGCGCCAGCAGCCAAGATTATGGCGGCTATGGCTACACCTTC. It is translated as CASSQDYGGYGYTF.

The CDR3 protein is CAWRGGRAVDTQYF. The DNA for the CDR3 is TGTGCCTGGAGAGGCGGGAGGGCCGTAGATACGCAGTATTTT. The chain has TRBV30 and TRBJ2-3, with 9 bases matching TRBD2. V shed 3 bases and J 5 bases; nucleotides not matched to a gene: 6. The CDR3 totals 14 residues. Germline V gene lookup returns CDR1 GTSNPN and CDR2 SVGIG (reference sequence).

The rearrangement uses TRBV5-1 and TRBJ1-2, with TRBD1 as a possible D gene (5 bases). This CDR3 spans 14 amino acids. Trimming took 0 bases from V and 4 from J, leaving 10 bases between them. Germline V gene lookup returns CDR1 SGHRS and CDR2 YFSETQ. The CDR3: CASSLEGTGYGYTF. The CDR3 nucleotides read TGCGCCAGCAGCTTGGAGGGGACGGGCTATGGCTACACCTTC.

This chain connects TRBV16 to TRBJ1-2; TRBD1 is a possible D gene (6 bases). Germline V lookup: CDR1 KGHSY, CDR2 FQNENV. V was trimmed by 2 bases and J by 0 bases, leaving 10 bases between them. The CDR3 runs to 15 residues. Here the CDR3 reads CASSQGPGANYGYTF. CDR3 sequence (DNA): TGTGCCAGCAGCCAAGGTCCAGGGGCTAACTATGGCTACACCTTC.

This chain connects TRBV7-2 to TRBJ1-2, with TRBD1 identical over 8 bases. The CDR3 has 19 amino acids. V shed 5 bases, J shed 0 bases, and the junction held 17 bases outside the gene matches. From germline, CDR1 is SGHTA and CDR2 FQGNSA. The CDR3 region has the DNA TGTGCCAGCAGCGGACAGGGAGCAGGGCACAGGGGGTCTAACTATGGCTACACCTTC. This codes for CASSGQGAGHRGSNYGYTF.

The chain employs TRBV13 and TRBJ2-1; TRBD2 matches 13 bases. Germline V gene lookup returns CDR1 PRHDT and CDR2 FYEKMQ (reference sequence). This CDR3 is built from 22 residues. The V and J ends lost 4 bases and 3 bases, in that order; junction bases with no gene match: 21. In DNA form, the CDR3 reads TGTGCCAGCAGCTCCAGCACTTTGAGAGGACGGACTAGCGGGAGCAACTACAATGAGCAGTTCTTC. Translating gives CASSSSTLRGRTSGSNYNEQFF.